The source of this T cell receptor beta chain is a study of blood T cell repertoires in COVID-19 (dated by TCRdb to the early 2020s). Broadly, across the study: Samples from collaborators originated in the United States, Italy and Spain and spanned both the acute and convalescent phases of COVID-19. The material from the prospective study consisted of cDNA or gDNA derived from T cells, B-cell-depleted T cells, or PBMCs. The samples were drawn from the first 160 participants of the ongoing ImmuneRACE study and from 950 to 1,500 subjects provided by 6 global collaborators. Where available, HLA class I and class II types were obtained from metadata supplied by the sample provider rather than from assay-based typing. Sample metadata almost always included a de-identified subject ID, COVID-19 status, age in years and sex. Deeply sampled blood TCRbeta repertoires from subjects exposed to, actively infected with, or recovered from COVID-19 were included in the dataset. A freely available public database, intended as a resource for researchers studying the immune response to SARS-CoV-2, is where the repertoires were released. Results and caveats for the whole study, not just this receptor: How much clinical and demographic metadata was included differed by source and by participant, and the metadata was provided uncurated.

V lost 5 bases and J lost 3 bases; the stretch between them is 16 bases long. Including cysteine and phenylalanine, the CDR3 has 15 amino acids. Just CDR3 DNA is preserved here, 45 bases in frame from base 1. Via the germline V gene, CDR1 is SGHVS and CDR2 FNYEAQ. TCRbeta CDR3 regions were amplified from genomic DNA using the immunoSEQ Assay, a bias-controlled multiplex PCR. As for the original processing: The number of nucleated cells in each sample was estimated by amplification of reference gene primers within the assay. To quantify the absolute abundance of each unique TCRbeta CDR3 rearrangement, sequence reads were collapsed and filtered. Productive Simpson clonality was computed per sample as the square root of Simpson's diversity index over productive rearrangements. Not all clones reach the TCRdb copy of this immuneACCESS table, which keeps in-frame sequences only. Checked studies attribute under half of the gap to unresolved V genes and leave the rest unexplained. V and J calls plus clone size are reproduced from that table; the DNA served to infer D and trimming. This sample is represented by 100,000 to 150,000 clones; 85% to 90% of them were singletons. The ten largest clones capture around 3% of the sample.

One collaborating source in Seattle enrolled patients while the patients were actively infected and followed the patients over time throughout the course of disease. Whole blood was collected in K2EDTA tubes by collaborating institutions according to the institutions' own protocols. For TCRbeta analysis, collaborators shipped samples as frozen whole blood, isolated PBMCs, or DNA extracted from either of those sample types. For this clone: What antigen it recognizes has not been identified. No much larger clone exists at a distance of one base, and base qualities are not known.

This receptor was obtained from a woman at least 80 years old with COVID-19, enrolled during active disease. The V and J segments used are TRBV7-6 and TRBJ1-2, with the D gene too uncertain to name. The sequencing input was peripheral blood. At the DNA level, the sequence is TGTGCCAGCAGCGAGGGTGTCAGGTTCGACTATGGCTACACCTTC. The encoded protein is CASSEGVRFDYGYTF.